The 21 T cell receptor beta chains presented below share a single source sample, sequenced in a study of cytomegalovirus exposure and HLA in healthy donors (dated by TCRdb to about 2017). The library was produced with the immunoSEQ multiplex PCR assay. The multiplex PCR relied on a mix of 60 forward primers for TCR Vbeta segments and 13 reverse primers for TCR Jbeta segments. The table was pulled from immuneACCESS by TCRdb, which kept in-frame rearrangements only. Such tables lose some clones; where checked, under half of the loss comes from unresolved V genes, and the rest has no known cause. Per the sample table, the count is about 140,000 clones. Clones ranked in the top ten supply around 2.2% of the sample. The sequencing input was PBMCs. The source is a woman aged 18-29 years in good health and CMV-seronegative.

The J gene is TRBJ2-1, the V gene TRBV9; D perhaps matches TRBD2 (6 bases). The CDR3 consists of 16 residues. Trimming cost V 4 bases and J 10 bases, with 24 bases left between them. Germline values: CDR1 SGDLS, CDR2 YYNGEE. The CDR3 region is CASSLVDLGAGREQFF. In DNA form, the CDR3 reads TGTGCCAGCAGCCTAGTGGACCTCGGCGCGGGGAGAGAGCAGTTCTTC.

The rearrangement uses TRBV10-3 and TRBJ2-7, with a possible D match to TRBD2 (6 bases). V lost 11 bases, J lost 9 bases, and 20 bases lay in between. CDR1 is ENHRY and CDR2 is SYGVKD in the germline V gene. This CDR3 has 12 amino acids. The CDR3 protein is CAVLALPYGQYF. For the CDR3, the DNA is TGTGCCGTTCTAGCGCTACCATATGGGCAGTACTTC.

V usage is TRBV6-5 and J usage is TRBJ2-3; weak D call: TRBD1 (6 bases). The CDR3 sequence is 15 residues long. CDR1 and CDR2 (germline): MNHEY, SVGAGI. V was clipped by 6 bases and J by 4 bases, with 17 bases between them. The CDR3, as DNA: TGTGCCAGCAGGCCCCCGACAGGAATTGCAGATACGCAGTATTTT. Protein sequence: CASRPPTGIADTQYF.

The chain links TRBV5-6 to TRBJ1-5; D might be TRBD1 (6 bases). CDR1 and CDR2 from the germline V gene are SGHDT and YYEEEE. The CDR3 loop spans 14 amino acids. Trimming took off 3 bases at V and 5 bases at J, with 12 bases between the two ends. The chain's CDR3 is CASSYRVSDQPQHF. The DNA for the CDR3 is TGTGCCAGCAGCTACAGGGTATCGGATCAGCCCCAGCATTTT.

Details on this clone: Other DNA sequences in this specimen translate into the identical CDR3. The chain carries TRBV11-2 and TRBJ1-1; maybe TRBD1 (6 bases). V lost 0 bases and J lost 5, with 10 bases in between. Germline lookup yields CDR1 SGHAT and CDR2 FQNNGV. The CDR3 consists of 14 residues. CDR3 bases: TGTGCCAGCAGCTTAGAACAGGGTTTAACTGAAGCTTTCTTT. Protein sequence: CASSLEQGLTEAFF.

This chain joins TRBV28 and TRBJ2-5; D not resolved. The DNA end favors TRBJ2-7, so the J call may be wrong. Germline V gene lookup returns CDR1 MDHEN and CDR2 SYDVKM. CDR3 length: 11 amino acids. The CDR3 is CASSDSYEQYF. The CDR3, as DNA: TGTGCCAGCAGCGACTCCTACGAGCAGTACTTC.

This sequence joins TRBV11-2 and TRBJ1-1; TRBD1 matches 9 bases. Germline values: CDR1 SGHAT, CDR2 FQNNGV. This CDR3 comprises 15 residues. V shed 3 bases and J 0 bases; nucleotides not matched to a gene: 2. CDR3 amino acids: CASSFRTGVNTEAFF. The CDR3 nucleotides are TGTGCCAGCAGCTTCCGGACAGGGGTGAACACTGAAGCTTTCTTT.

The chain joins TRBV10-3 to TRBJ2-5; 8 nucleotides match TRBD2. V lost 3 bases and J lost 1; bases outside the gene matches: 7. The length of the CDR3 is 16 residues. Germline V lookup: CDR1 ENHRY, CDR2 SYGVKD. CDR3 DNA: TGTGCCATCAGTGAAGGTCGGGAGGGATCCCAAGAGACCCAGTACTTC. Its translation is CAISEGREGSQETQYF.

For the CDR3, the DNA is TGTGCCAGCAGCCCTAGCGGGAGCACAGATACGCAGTATTTT. Translation: CASSPSGSTDTQYF. The rearrangement links TRBV4-2 to TRBJ2-3; TRBD2 matches at 8 bases. The V and J ends lost 4 bases and 0 bases, in that order; junction bases with no gene match: 0. The germline gives CDR1 LGHNA, CDR2 YNFKEQ. The CDR3 is 14 residues long.

The chain carries TRBV7-9 and TRBJ2-1, with unresolved D. The germline gives CDR1 SEHNR, CDR2 FQNEAQ (reference sequence). V lost 6 bases and J 0 bases, leaving 9 bases between the germline ends. The CDR3 has 14 residues. CDR3 amino acids: CASRLLSSYNEQFF. CDR3 bases: TGTGCCAGCAGATTATTGAGCTCCTACAATGAGCAGTTCTTC. Drawing the rest from reference TRBV7-9 and TRBJ2-1, the complete variable domain is DTGVSQNPRHKITKRGQNVTFRCDPISEHNRLYWYRQTLGQGPEFLTYFQNEAQLEKSRLLSDRFSAERPKGSFSTLEIQRTEQGDSAMYLCASRLLSSYNEQFFGPGTRLTVL.

The rearrangement links TRBV6-1 to TRBJ1-1; TRBD1 might be the D (6 bases). Trimming took off 4 bases at V and 1 base at J, with 16 bases between the two ends. CDR1 is MNHNS and CDR2 is SASEGT in the germline V gene. The CDR3 consists of 16 residues. The CDR3 region has the DNA TGTGCCAGCAGTGGTACGACAGGCCTCGGGAACACTGAAGCTTTCTTT. This sequence encodes CASSGTTGLGNTEAFF.

The rearrangement joins TRBV14 to TRBJ2-2; no reliable D call. Germline V gene data show CDR1 as SGHDN and CDR2 as FVKESK. There are 15 residues in the CDR3. V shed 2 bases and J shed 6 bases, with 13 bases lying between them. The CDR3 region has the DNA TGTGCCAGCAGCCAACAACTAATCCCGGCCGGGGAGCTGTTTTTT. Its translation: CASSQQLIPAGELFF. The complete variable domain, with remaining parts taken from reference TRBV14 and TRBJ2-2, reads EAGVTQFPSHSVIEKGQTVTLRCDPISGHDNLYWYRRVMGKEIKFLLHFVKESKQDESGMPNNRFLAERTGGTYSTLKVQPAELEDSGVYFCASSQQLIPAGELFFGEGSRLTVL.

The chain has TRBV6-1 and TRBJ2-5; TRBD1 aligns across 7 bases. The end of the DNA fits TRBJ2-7 better, so the J call may be wrong. Looked up from germline, CDR1 is MNHNS and CDR2 is SASEGT. The CDR3 is made up of 13 amino acids. The chain's CDR3 is CASSGRQGYEQYF. The DNA for the CDR3 is TGTGCCAGCAGTGGGAGACAGGGCTACGAGCAGTACTTC.

The chain is built from TRBV19 and TRBJ1-5; tentative D call: TRBD1 (5 bases). Germline assignment: CDR1 LNHDA and CDR2 SQIVND (reference sequence). CDR3 length equals 13 residues. The V end lost 7 bases, the J end lost 3 bases, and 10 bases lay between the germline ends. The CDR3 loop is CASTGGFNQPQHF. In DNA, the CDR3 is TGTGCCAGTACCGGGGGTTTCAATCAGCCCCAGCATTTT.

The rearrangement joins TRBV5-1 to TRBJ2-5; possible D gene TRBD1, 6 bases. The DNA end lines up better with TRBJ2-7; the J call may be wrong. Germline lookup yields CDR1 SGHRS and CDR2 YFSETQ. This CDR3 is built from 16 residues. The CDR3 loop is CASSLGWGRSSYEQYF. The CDR3 DNA is TGCGCCAGCAGCTTAGGTTGGGGGCGAAGCTCCTACGAGCAGTACTTC.

The CDR3 sequence is CASSLSGVGTGELFF. DNA of the CDR3: TGTGCCAGCAGTTTATCAGGGGTGGGCACCGGGGAGCTGTTTTTT. This rearrangement joins TRBV27 to TRBJ2-2, with D perhaps TRBD1 (5 bases). Germline CDR1 and CDR2: MNHEY and SMNVEV (reference sequence). This CDR3 has 15 residues. V was trimmed by 0 bases and J by 4 bases, leaving 9 bases between them.

V usage is TRBV25-1 and J usage is TRBJ2-7; TRBD1 aligns across 9 bases. V was pared by 6 bases and J by 5 bases, with 14 bases of the junction left unmatched. The CDR3 length is 16 residues. Germline V gene data show CDR1 as MGHDK and CDR2 as SYGVNS. CDR3 sequence: CASRDGTGRFLDEQYF. Here the CDR3 DNA reads TGTGCCAGCAGGGACGGGACAGGGAGATTTCTGGACGAGCAGTACTTC.

The CDR3 DNA reads TGTGCCAGCAGCTTTCCCCCTGGGCGTTTCAACTATGGCTACACCTTC. Protein sequence: CASSFPPGRFNYGYTF. The chain employs TRBV5-4 and TRBJ1-2; D uncertain. Trimming removed 2 bases from V and 2 bases from J, with 16 bases in between. The CDR3 sequence is 16 residues long. Germline V gene sequence: CDR1 SGHNT, CDR2 YYREEE (reference sequence).

V and J are TRBV6-1 and TRBJ2-1, with 12 positions matching TRBD2. From germline, CDR1 is MNHNS and CDR2 SASEGT. This CDR3 spans 15 amino acids. The trim removed 6 bases at V and 7 bases at J, leaving 7 bases unmatched. CDR3 sequence reads: CASRTGLAGWNEQFF. CDR3 nucleotides: TGTGCCAGCAGGACAGGACTAGCGGGATGGAATGAGCAGTTCTTC.

The chain links TRBV9 to TRBJ2-1; 9 nucleotides line up with TRBD2. There are 16 residues in the CDR3. Germline CDR1 is SGDLS and CDR2 is YYNGEE. V dropped 0 bases and J dropped 6; count of bases not matched to a gene: 7. This CDR3 reads CASSVVGAGGPNEQFF. CDR3 coding DNA: TGTGCCAGCAGCGTAGTAGGGGCGGGAGGGCCCAATGAGCAGTTCTTC.

Of note for this clone: A read error may account for a junction end that differs from germline. The V and J genes are TRBV7-7 and TRBJ2-2; D is unresolved. Per germline, CDR1 SSHAT and CDR2 FNYEAQ (reference sequence). This CDR3 is 12 amino acids long. The CDR3 DNA reads as TGTGCTAGCAGCTTGAGTGGCGGGGAGCTGTTTTTT. This sequence encodes CASSLSGGELFF.